This TCR beta chain was identified in a study of shared clonotypes between healthy human individuals. Overall study findings and caveats: Larger estimated richness was generally recorded for naive subsets relative to memory subsets.

Naive CD8 cells lacked CD45RO, underwent positive selection for CCR7 and left out terminally differentiated effector memory CD45RA+ cells. CDR3 length: 13 amino acids. With 5 bases clipped from V and 5 bases from J, the junction kept 3 bases outside the gene matches. The germline gives CDR1 SEHNR, CDR2 FQNEAQ (reference sequence). Clones were read by immunoSEQ multiplex PCR, and TCRdb kept only the in-frame ones, dropping some. Of 550,000 to 600,000 clones listed, about 98% are singletons. Comment on this clone: Its target is unknown.

The chain couples TRBV7-9 to TRBJ1-5; the match to TRBD1 covers 7 bases. The sample taken for sequencing was naive CD8+ T cells sorted from blood. This receptor was identified in a man younger than 40 in good health. The CDR3 reads CASSPTGDQPQHF. CDR3 nucleotide sequence: TGTGCCAGCAGCCCAACAGGGGATCAGCCCCAGCATTTT.